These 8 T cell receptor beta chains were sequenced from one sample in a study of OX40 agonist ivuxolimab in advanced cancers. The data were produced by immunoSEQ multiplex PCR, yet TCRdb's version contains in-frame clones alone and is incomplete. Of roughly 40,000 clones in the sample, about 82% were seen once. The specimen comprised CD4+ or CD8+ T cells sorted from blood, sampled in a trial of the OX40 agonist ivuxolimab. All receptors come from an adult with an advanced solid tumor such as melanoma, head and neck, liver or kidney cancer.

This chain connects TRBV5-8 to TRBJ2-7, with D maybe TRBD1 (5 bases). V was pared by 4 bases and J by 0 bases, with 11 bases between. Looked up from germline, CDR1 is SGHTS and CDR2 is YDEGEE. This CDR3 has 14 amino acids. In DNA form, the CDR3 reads TGTGCCAGCAGCAAGGGGCTCCTCTCCTACGAGCAGTACGTC. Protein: CASSKGLLSYEQYV.

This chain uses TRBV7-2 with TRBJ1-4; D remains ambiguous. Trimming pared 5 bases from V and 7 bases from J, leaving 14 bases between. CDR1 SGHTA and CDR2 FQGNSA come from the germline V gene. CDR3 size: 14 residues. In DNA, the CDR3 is TGTGCCAGCAGCCCCGTAGGGCAGAGTGAAAAACTGTTTTTT. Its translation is CASSPVGQSEKLFF.

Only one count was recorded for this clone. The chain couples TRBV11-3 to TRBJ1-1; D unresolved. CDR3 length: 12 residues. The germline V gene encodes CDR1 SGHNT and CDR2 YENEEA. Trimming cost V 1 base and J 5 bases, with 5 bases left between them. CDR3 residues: CASSLGRTEAFF. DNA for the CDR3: TGTGCCAGCAGCTTAGGCAGAACTGAAGCTTTCTTT.

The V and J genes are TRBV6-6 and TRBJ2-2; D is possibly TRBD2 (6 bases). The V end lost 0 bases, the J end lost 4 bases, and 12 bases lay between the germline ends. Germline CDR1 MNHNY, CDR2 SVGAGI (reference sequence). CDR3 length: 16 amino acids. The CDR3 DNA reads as TGTGCCAGCAGTTACTCGATGGGGGGTACCACCGGGGAGCTGTTTTTT. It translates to CASSYSMGGTTGELFF.

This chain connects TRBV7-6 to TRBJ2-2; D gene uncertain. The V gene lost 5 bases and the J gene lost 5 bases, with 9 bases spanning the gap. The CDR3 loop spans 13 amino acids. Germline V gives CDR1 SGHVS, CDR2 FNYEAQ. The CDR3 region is CASSGLVTGELFF. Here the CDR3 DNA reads TGTGCCAGCAGCGGTTTGGTAACCGGGGAGCTGTTTTTT.

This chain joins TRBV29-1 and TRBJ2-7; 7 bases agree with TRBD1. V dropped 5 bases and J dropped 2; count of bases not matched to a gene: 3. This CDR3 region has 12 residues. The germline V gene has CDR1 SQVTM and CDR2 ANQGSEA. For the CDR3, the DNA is TGCAGCGTTACGGACAGGACCTACGAGCAGTACTTC. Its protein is CSVTDRTYEQYF.

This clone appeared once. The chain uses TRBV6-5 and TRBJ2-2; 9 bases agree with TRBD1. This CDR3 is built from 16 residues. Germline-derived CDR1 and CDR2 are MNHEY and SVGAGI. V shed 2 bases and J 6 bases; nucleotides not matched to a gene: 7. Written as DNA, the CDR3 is TGTGCCAGCAGTTACAAGGACAGGGGCTGCCCCGGGGAGCTGTTTTTT. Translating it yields CASSYKDRGCPGELFF.

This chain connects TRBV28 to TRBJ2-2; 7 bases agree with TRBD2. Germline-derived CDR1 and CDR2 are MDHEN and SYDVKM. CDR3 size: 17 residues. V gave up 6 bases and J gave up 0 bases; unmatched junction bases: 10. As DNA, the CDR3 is TGTGCCAGCAGCCTCCTGCGGGGGATCTCGAACACCGGGGAGCTGTTTTTT. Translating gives CASSLLRGISNTGELFF. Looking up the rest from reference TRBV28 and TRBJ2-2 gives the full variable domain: DVKVTQSSRYLVKRTGEKVFLECVQDMDHENMFWYRQDPGLGLRLIYFSYDVKMKEKGDIPEGYSVSREKKERFSLILESASTNQTSMYLCASSLLRGISNTGELFFGEGSRLTVL.